This paragraph covers one TCR beta chain sequence. The data stem from a study of early stage breast cancer tumors. The overall study: Invasive lobular carcinomas made up about 35% of the 12 ER+/PR+/HER2- tumors.

Profiling relied on immunoSEQ multiplex PCR, and the TCRdb table lists in-frame clones only, not all of them. The sample lists about 36,000 clones, approximately 74% seen once, with over 6% in the top ten. The CDR3 covers 12 residues. Trimming shortened V by 3 bases and J by 6 bases, and 8 bases separated the two germline ends. Per the germline V gene, CDR1 is SGHRS and CDR2 is YFSETQ. The sequenced sample consisted of blood. This clonotype originated in a person aged 60 to 70 with breast cancer. The chain links TRBV5-1 to TRBJ2-3; D not certain. The chain's CDR3 is CASSSLADTQYF. In DNA, the CDR3 is TGCGCCAGCAGCTCCCTTGCGGATACGCAGTATTTT.